This paragraph covers one T cell receptor (beta chain) sequence. Its specificity is unknown. TCRdb re-derived calls from the reads in MiXCR, one entry per CDR3 protein. The sample has roughly 860,000 distinct CDR3 sequences, 30% to 35% seen once. The junction had 5 bases not matched to a gene; V was cut back by 7 bases and J by 4 bases. Germline CDR1 is SGHKS and CDR2 is YYEKEE (reference sequence). The CDR3 runs to 13 residues. These data are taken from a study of T cell repertoires in cytomegalovirus infection. Study in general: TCR beta signatures that were public indicated CMV infection and matching HLA type.

The sequences come from cultured CD8+ T cells from PBMCs, collected from culture after CMV antigen stimulation. This chain links TRBV5-5 with TRBJ2-7; 10 bases agree with TRBD1. This sequence originates from a human donor in good health (CMV status not recorded). Some clones in this sample may be carry-over from other donors' samples. For the CDR3, the DNA is TGTGCCAGCCTAGGGACAGGGGTATACGAGCAGTACTTC. It translates to CASLGTGVYEQYF.